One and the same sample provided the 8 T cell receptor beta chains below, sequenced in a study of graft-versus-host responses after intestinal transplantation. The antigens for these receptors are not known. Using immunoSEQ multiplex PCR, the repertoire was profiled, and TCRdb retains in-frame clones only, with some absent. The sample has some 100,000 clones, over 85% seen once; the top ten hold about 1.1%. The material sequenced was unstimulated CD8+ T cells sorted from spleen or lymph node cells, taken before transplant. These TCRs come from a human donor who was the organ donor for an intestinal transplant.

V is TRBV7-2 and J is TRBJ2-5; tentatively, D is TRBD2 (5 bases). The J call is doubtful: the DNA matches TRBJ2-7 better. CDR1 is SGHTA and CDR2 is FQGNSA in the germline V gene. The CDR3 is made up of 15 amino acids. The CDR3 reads CASSSRAEISYEQYF. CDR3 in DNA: TGTGCCAGCAGCTCCCGAGCGGAGATCTCCTACGAGCAGTACTTC.

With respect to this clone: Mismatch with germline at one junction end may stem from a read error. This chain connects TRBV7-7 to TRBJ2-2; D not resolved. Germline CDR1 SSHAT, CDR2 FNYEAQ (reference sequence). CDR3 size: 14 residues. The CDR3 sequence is CASSLDTNTGELFF. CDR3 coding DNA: TGTGCTAGCAGCTTAGACACGAACACCGGGGAGCTGTTTTTT.

The CDR3, as DNA: TGTGCCAGCAGTCGGAGCGGGGGGTCAGATACGCAGTATTTT. Translating gives CASSRSGGSDTQYF. The J gene is TRBJ2-3, the V gene TRBV6-4; 9 bases map to TRBD2. Germline V gene data show CDR1 as MRHNA and CDR2 as SNTAGT. The CDR3 spans 14 residues. Unmatched junction bases numbered 4, after V lost 5 bases and J lost 4 bases.

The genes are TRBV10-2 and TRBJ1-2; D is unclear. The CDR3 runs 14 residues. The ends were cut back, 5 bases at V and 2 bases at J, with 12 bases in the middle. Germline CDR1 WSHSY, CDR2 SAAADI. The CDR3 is CASSSVVTNYGYTF. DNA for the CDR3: TGCGCCAGCAGTAGCGTGGTTACCAACTATGGCTACACCTTC.

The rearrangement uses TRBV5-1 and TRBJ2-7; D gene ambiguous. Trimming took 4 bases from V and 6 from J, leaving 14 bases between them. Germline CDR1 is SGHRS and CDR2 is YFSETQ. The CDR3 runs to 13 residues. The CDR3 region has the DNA TGCGCCAGCAGCCCCCTCGACTGGCCCGAGCAGTACTTC. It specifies CASSPLDWPEQYF.

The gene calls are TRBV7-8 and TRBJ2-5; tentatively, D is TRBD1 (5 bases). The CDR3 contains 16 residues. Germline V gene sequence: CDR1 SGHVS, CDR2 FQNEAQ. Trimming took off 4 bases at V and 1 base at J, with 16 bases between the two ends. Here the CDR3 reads CASSSDHVDSQETQYF. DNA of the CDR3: TGTGCCAGCAGCTCCGACCACGTCGACAGCCAAGAGACCCAGTACTTC.

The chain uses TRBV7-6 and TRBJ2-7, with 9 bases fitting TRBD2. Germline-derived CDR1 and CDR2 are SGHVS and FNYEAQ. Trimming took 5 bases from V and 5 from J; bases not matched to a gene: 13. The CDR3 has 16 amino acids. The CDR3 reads CASSPGVVAGENEQYF. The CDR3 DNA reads TGTGCCAGCAGCCCTGGGGTGGTAGCGGGAGAGAACGAGCAGTACTTC.

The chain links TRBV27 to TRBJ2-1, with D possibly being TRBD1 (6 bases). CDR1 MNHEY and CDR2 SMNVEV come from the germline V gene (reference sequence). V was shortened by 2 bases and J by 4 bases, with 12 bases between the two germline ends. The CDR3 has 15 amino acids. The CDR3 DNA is TGTGCCAGCAGTTTAAGTGGGGGCGCTTACAATGAGCAGTTCTTC. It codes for CASSLSGGAYNEQFF.